This T cell receptor (beta chain) was documented in a study of OX40 agonist ivuxolimab in advanced cancers. Regarding the complete study: Ivuxolimab was an agonistic, fully human IgG2 monoclonal antibody directed against OX40 (CD134), a costimulatory receptor. Intravenous ivuxolimab was administered to patients every 2 weeks at six dose levels: 0.01, 0.1, 0.3, 1.5, 3 and 10 mg/kg. Of the 50 to 55 patients in dose escalation, about 20 had hepatocellular carcinoma, about 15 had melanoma, 9 had renal cell carcinoma and 9 had head and neck cancer. The dose-escalation cohort was over 70% male with a mean age of about 54 years, ranging from about 23 to 85. Prior anti-PD-1, anti-PD-L1 or anti-CTLA-4 therapy was permitted, and checkpoint inhibitors had been received by about 36% of dose-escalation patients. Partial responses were achieved by three dose-escalation patients, of whom one had hepatocellular carcinoma and two had cutaneous melanoma. Peripheral TCRbeta sequencing aimed to test whether ivuxolimab altered TCR sequence diversity and caused clonal T-cell expansion. The paper covers the monotherapy dose-escalation part of the phase I ivuxolimab trial, which included N of about 51 patients.

Overall study results and their limits: After ivuxolimab, CD8+ T cells had more expanded clones than CD4+ T cells on average. At doses of 0.1 to 3.0 mg/kg, clonal expansion of both CD4+ and CD8+ blood T cells was observed from baseline to week 6. Low levels of normalized T-cell clonal expansion were also seen in some nonresponding patients. Antigen specificity was not determined for the clonally expanded peripheral T cells. In partial responders in the 0.1-3.0 mg/kg groups, normalized peripheral clonal expansion was found to be among the lowest, especially among CD8+ T cells.

Genomic DNA was extracted from sorted cells for sequencing of the TCRbeta CDR3 region. The immunoSEQ Assay was used to sequence the TCRbeta CDR3 regions. Imported from immuneACCESS, the table was reduced by TCRdb to in-frame sequences with V and J called. These copies leave out some clones; in studies compared against another copy, an unresolved V gene accounts for under half, and the cause of the remainder is not known. The sample data list tens of thousands of clones, and approximately 94% of these were observed just once. The top ten constitute 9.6% of the sample. The trial excluded patients who had a history of autoimmune disease or who were on systemic immunosuppression. Peripheral blood for TCR sequencing was drawn from every dose cohort at baseline, at cycle 4 day 1 and at cycle 7 day 1. The samples were taken from a phase I, first-in-human, multicenter, open-label dose-escalation trial of ivuxolimab. The trial enrolled adults with locally advanced or metastatic head and neck squamous cell, hepatocellular, melanoma or renal cell carcinoma. CD4+ and CD8+ T cells were sorted separately from peripheral blood before TCR sequencing.

Worth noting for this clone: The antigen it binds to is not known. No clone much larger than this one lies a single base away; base qualities are absent.

From the cysteine through the phenylalanine, the CDR3 covers 16 amino acids. Left in the record is the CDR3 DNA by itself, 48 bases read in frame from the first base. Trimming costs V 0 bases and J 6 bases, and their ends lie 16 bases apart. From the germline V gene (reference sequence), CDR1 is SEHNR and CDR2 is FQNEAQ. The rearrangement joined TRBV7-9 to TRBJ2-3; the D gene identity is not certain. The sequence was collected from an adult with an advanced solid tumor such as melanoma, head and neck, liver or kidney cancer. Source: CD4+ or CD8+ T cells sorted from blood, taken in a trial of the OX40 agonist ivuxolimab. The DNA reads TGTGCCAGCAGCTTAGCATTCTCTACTCCTACGGATACGCAGTATTTT. Translated, it reads CASSLAFSTPTDTQYF.